This is a list of T cell receptor beta chains from one sample in a study of patients and donors after allogeneic stem cell transplantation. From the RT-PCR reads, TCRdb called clonotypes with MiXCR, one entry per CDR3 protein. The data hold 900,000 to 1,000,000 distinct CDR3 sequences, with more than 15% observed a single time. Sequencing was done on a sample of blood, either unsorted or a sorted T cell fraction (not recorded which). The receptors were sampled from a human donor who was either an allogeneic HSCT recipient or a stem cell or donor lymphocyte infusion donor (not recorded which). It is not recorded whose cells these are; they may come from a transplant donor. Both conserved end residues are part of each CDR3. D genes are given only for firm matches. The size entry is marked missing in some rows and otherwise reads once, few, many or a size class.

d_gene,j_gene,abundance,v_gene,CDR3nt,CDR3aa
TRBD1,TRBJ1-3,once,TRBV12-3/TRBV12-4,TGTGCCAGCAGCACGGTGACCCGGGACAGGGCTTTCTCTGGAAACACCATATATTTT,CASSTVTRDRAFSGNTIYF
-,TRBJ2-3,many,TRBV12-3/TRBV12-4,TGTGCCAGCTCCTCCCAAATGACAGGCACAGATACGCAGTATTTT,CASSSQMTGTDTQYF
-,TRBJ2-6,-,TRBV7-3,TGTGCCAGCAGCTTATTGGGCAGGGGCCACTCTGGGGCCAACGTCCTGACTTTC,CASSLLGRGHSGANVLTF
TRBD1,TRBJ2-7,-,TRBV30,TGTGCCTGGGGACAGGACAAGATCTACGAGCAGTACTTC,CAWGQDKIYEQYF
-,TRBJ1-4,-,TRBV20-1,TGCAGTGCTAATTTATTTCAGGAAGGTGAAAAACTGTTTTTT,CSANLFQEGEKLFF
-,TRBJ1-4,many,TRBV15,TGTGCCACCAGCACAGGGAAGGATGGTGCCAATGAAAAACTGTTTTTT,CATSTGKDGANEKLFF
-,TRBJ2-3,-,TRBV4-2,TGTGCCAGCAGCCAAAATACAGGCACAGATACGCAGTATTTT,CASSQNTGTDTQYF
-,TRBJ1-2,-,TRBV4-3,TGCGCCAGCAGCCAGTTTAACAGGGATGAATATGGCTACACCTTC,CASSQFNRDEYGYTF
TRBD1,TRBJ2-2,many,TRBV6-1,TGTGCCAGCAAATATGAGACAGGGGGCACCGGGGAGCTGTTTTTT,CASKYETGGTGELFF
TRBD2,TRBJ2-7,-,TRBV5-1,TGCGCCAGCAGCTTCCTGGGTCGACTAGCGGACTCCTACGAGCAGTACTTC,CASSFLGRLADSYEQYF
TRBD1,TRBJ2-7,many,TRBV28,TGTGCCAGCAGGCGGGACAGGGGGTTCGGCGAGCAGTACTTC,CASRRDRGFGEQYF
-,TRBJ1-3,many,TRBV7-2,TGTGCCAGCAGCTTAGCTTCTGGGGGAAACACCATATATTTT,CASSLASGGNTIYF
TRBD1,TRBJ2-7,few,TRBV27,TGTGCCAGCAGCCCGACAGGGCTGACCTACGAGCAGTACTTC,CASSPTGLTYEQYF
-,TRBJ1-1,many,TRBV6-1,TGTGCCAGCAGCCGGACGGGGAACACTGAAGCTTTCTTT,CASSRTGNTEAFF
-,TRBJ2-3,-,TRBV25-1,TGTGCCAGCAGTGACCAGGACCAACTGAGAGATACGCAGTATTTT,CASSDQDQLRDTQYF
TRBD1,TRBJ1-2,-,TRBV28,TGTGCCAGCAGTTTGTGGGGGACAGATTATGGCTACACCTTC,CASSLWGTDYGYTF
TRBD1,TRBJ2-5,-,TRBV7-9,TGTGCCAGCAGCTTCGACAGGGCCCAAGAGACCCAGTACTTC,CASSFDRAQETQYF
-,TRBJ2-5,once,TRBV3-1,TGTGCCAGCAGCCTACCCGACATCCAAGAGACCCAGTACTTC,CASSLPDIQETQYF
-,TRBJ2-3,few,TRBV7-3,TGTGCCAGCAGCTTAACGGTCACGGGCACCACAGATACGCAGTATTTT,CASSLTVTGTTDTQYF
-,TRBJ2-7,few,TRBV7-2,TGTGCCAGCAGCACGGACGGGCCCTACGAGCAGTACTTC,CASSTDGPYEQYF
TRBD2,TRBJ2-3,-,TRBV6-2/TRBV6-3,TGTGCCAGCAGTTACTCGGGGACTAGCCGCACAGATACGCAGTATTTT,CASSYSGTSRTDTQYF
TRBD2,TRBJ2-1,few,TRBV20-1,TGCAGTGCTAGAGATCGAGGGCGGGGGATCTACAATGAGCAGTTCTTC,CSARDRGRGIYNEQFF
-,TRBJ2-2,-,TRBV20-1,TGCAGTGCCCTAATCCCCGGGTTCACTCCCGGGGAGCTGTTTTTT,CSALIPGFTPGELFF